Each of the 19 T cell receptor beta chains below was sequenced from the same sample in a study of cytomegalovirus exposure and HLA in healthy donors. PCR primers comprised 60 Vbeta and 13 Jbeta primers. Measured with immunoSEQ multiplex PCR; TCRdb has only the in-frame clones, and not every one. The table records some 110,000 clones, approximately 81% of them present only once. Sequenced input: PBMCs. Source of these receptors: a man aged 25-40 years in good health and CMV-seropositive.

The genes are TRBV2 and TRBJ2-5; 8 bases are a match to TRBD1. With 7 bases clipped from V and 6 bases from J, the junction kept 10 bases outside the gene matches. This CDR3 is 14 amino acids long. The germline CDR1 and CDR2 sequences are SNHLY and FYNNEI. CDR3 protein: CASNLGQGPKTQYF. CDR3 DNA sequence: TGTGCCAGCAACTTAGGACAGGGTCCAAAGACCCAGTACTTC.

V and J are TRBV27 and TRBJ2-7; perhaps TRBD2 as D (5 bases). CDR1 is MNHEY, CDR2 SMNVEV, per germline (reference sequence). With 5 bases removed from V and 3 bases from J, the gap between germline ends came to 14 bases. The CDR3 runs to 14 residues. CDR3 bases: TGTGCCAGCAGTCCCCGTGAGGGCTTCTACGAGCAGTACTTC. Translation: CASSPREGFYEQYF.

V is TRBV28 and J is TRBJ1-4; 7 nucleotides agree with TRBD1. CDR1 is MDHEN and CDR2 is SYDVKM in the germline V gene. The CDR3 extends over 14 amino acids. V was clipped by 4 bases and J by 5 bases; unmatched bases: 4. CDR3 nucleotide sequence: TGTGCCAGCAGTTCCGAGACAGGGAATGAAAAACTGTTTTTT. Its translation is CASSSETGNEKLFF.

CDR3 in DNA: TGCGCCAGCAGCCAAGACGTCCAGCGGGAACCCGAGAATGAGCAGTTCTTC. Encoded protein: CASSQDVQREPENEQFF. This chain joins TRBV4-3 and TRBJ2-1; 7 bases line up with TRBD2. CDR1 and CDR2 (germline): LGHNA, YSLEER. This CDR3 contains 17 residues. V trimming: 0 bases; J trimming: 7 bases; junction bases outside the gene matches: 12.

Here the CDR3 DNA reads TGTGCCAGCAGGGGTGGGGCAGGGGGAAACCTTAACTATGGCTACACCTTC. Protein: CASRGGAGGNLNYGYTF. This rearrangement joins TRBV5-4 to TRBJ1-2, with TRBD1 identical over 7 bases. The CDR3 totals 17 residues. Germline lookup yields CDR1 SGHNT and CDR2 YYREEE (reference sequence). Trimming cost V 5 bases and J 1 base; bases outside gene matches: 14.

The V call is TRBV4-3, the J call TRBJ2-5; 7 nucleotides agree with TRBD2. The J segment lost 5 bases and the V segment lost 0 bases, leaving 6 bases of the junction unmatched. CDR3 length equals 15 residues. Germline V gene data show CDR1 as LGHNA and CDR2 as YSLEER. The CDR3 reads CASSQDLVRGETQYF. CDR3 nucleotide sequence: TGCGCCAGCAGCCAAGACCTGGTGCGGGGGGAGACCCAGTACTTC.

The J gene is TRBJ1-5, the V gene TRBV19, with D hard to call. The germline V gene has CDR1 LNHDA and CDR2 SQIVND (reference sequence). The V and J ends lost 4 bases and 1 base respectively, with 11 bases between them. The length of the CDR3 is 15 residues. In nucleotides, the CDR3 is TGTGCCAGTAGTAAGAGGAACGGAAGCAATCAGCCCCAGCATTTT. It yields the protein CASSKRNGSNQPQHF.

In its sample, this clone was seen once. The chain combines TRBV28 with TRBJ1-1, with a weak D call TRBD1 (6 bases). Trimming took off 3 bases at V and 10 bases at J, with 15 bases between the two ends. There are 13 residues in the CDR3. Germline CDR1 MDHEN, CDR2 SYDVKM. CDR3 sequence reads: CASSFQGPRGAFF. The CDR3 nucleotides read TGTGCCAGCAGTTTCCAGGGGCCCAGGGGAGCTTTCTTT.

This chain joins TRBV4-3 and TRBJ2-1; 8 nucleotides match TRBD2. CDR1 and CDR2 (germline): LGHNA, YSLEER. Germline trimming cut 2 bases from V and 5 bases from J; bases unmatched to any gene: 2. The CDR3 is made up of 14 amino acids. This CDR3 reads CASSQQRGNNEQFF. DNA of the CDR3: TGCGCCAGCAGCCAACAGCGGGGGAACAATGAGCAGTTCTTC.

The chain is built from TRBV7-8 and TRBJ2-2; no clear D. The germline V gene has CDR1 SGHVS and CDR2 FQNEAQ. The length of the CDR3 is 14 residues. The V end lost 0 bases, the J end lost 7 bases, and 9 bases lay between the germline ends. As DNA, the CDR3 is TGTGCCAGCAGCTTAGCCCCCCTCGGCGGGGAGCTGTTTTTT. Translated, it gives CASSLAPLGGELFF.

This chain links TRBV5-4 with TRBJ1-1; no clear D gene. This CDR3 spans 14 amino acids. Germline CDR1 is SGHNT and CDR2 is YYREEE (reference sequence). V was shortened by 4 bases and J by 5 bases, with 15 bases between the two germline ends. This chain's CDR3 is CASSPLEVRTEAFF. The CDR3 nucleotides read TGTGCCAGCAGCCCCTTGGAGGTGCGAACTGAAGCTTTCTTT.

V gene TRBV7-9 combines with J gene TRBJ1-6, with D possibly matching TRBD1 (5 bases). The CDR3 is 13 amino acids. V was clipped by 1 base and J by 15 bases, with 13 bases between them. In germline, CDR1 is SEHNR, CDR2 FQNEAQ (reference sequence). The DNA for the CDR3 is TGTGCCAGCAGCTTAGTATCGGGGGACTTCCTCCACTTT. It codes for CASSLVSGDFLHF.

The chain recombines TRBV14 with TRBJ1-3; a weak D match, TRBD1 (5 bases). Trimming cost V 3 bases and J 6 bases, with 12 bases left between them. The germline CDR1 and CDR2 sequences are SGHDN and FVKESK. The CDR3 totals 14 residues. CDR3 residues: CASSQIGRENTIYF. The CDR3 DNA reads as TGTGCCAGCAGCCAGATCGGCAGGGAAAACACCATATATTTT.

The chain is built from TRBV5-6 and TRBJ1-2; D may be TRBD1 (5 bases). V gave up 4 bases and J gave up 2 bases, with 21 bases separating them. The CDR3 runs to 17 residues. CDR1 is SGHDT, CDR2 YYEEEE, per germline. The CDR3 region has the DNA TGTGCCAGCAGCCTCGCCGCCTTAGCGGGGGACAACTATGGCTACACCTTC. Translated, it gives CASSLAALAGDNYGYTF.

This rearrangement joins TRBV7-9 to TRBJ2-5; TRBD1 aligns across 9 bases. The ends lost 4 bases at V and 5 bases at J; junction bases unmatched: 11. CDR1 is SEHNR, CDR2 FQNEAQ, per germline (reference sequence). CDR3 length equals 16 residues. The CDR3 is CASSSQGAEYGETQYF. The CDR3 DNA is TGTGCCAGCAGCTCACAGGGGGCCGAATACGGGGAGACCCAGTACTTC.

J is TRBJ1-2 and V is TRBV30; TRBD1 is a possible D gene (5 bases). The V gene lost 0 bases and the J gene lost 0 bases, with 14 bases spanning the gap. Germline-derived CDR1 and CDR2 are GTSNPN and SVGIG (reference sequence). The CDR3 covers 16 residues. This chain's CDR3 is CAWSVLYRRANYGYTF. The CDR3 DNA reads TGTGCCTGGAGTGTTCTATACAGGAGAGCTAACTATGGCTACACCTTC.

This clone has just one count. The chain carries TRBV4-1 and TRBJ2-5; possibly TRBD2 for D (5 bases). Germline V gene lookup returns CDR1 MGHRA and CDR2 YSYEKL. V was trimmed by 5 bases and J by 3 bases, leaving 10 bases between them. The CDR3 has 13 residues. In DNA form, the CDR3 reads TGCGCCAGCAGCTACGACGGGGAAGAGACCCAGTACTTC. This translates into CASSYDGEETQYF.

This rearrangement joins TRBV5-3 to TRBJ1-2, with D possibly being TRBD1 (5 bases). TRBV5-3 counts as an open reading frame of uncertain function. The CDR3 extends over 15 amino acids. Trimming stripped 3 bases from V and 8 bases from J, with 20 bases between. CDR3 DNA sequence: TGTGCCAGAAGCTGGGGTGGCAGGGTAATAAAGGGCTACACCTTC. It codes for CARSWGGRVIKGYTF.

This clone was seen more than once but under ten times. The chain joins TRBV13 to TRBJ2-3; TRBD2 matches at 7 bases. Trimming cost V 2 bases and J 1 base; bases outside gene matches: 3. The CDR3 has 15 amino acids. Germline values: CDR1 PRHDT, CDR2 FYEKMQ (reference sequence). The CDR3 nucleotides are TGTGCCAGCAGCTTATGGGGGGGAGGCACAGATACGCAGTATTTT. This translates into CASSLWGGGTDTQYF.